This T cell receptor (beta chain) was sequenced in a study of T cells in Graves' hyperthyroidism and ophthalmopathy. Study-level information: Blood from the periphery was taken at initial diagnosis, before any treatment.

V trimming: 6 bases; J trimming: 3 bases; junction bases outside the gene matches: 19. CDR1 and CDR2 from the germline V gene are SGHTA and FQGNSA. This CDR3 contains 18 residues. Amplified TCR beta CDR3 regions came from RNA transcripts. The HTBI primer set served for first-round RT-PCR of the TCR CDR3. A single record per CDR3 protein comes from TCRdb applying MiXCR to the multiplex PCR reads. Here the sample spans approximately 400,000 distinct CDR3 sequences, approximately 15% being singletons. Patients were excluded for uncontrolled infection, other autoimmune disease, pregnancy or lactation. From 9 to 10 ml of fresh peripheral blood, PBMCs were isolated.

The chain links TRBV7-2 to TRBJ1-2; TRBD1 matches at 7 bases. The receptor comes from a man in his thirties or forties with Graves' hyperthyroidism that later progressed to Graves' ophthalmopathy. The sample was blood. The CDR3 region is CASRAWDSQYLYDYGYTF. CDR3 nucleotides: TGTGCCAGCAGGGCTTGGGACAGCCAGTACCTTTATGACTATGGCTACACCTTC.